This paragraph reports one TCR beta chain. This specimen belongs to a study of blood T cell repertoires in COVID-19. The CDR3 consists of 13 residues. V gave up 6 bases and J gave up 9 bases, with 15 bases separating them. Germline-derived CDR1 and CDR2 are SNHLY and FYNNEI. Data came from immunoSEQ multiplex PCR; TCRdb stores just in-frame clones and leaves some out. The table records about 140,000 clones, around 90% of them present only once. Sequenced material: peripheral blood. This sequence was found in a woman at least 80 years old with acute or convalescent COVID-19. This chain joins TRBV2 and TRBJ1-5; the D is unclear. CDR3 in DNA: TGTGCCAGCAGGGAGACGGTCCGGATGCCCCAGCATTTT. This sequence encodes CASRETVRMPQHF. Full variable domain (outside the CDR3, taken from reference TRBV2 and TRBJ1-5): EPEVTQTPSHQVTQMGQEVILRCVPISNHLYFYWYRQILGQKVEFLVSFYNNEISEKSEIFDDQFSVERPDGSNFTLKIRSTKLEDSAMYFCASRETVRMPQHFGDGTRLSIL.